A single sample is the source of the 6 T cell receptor beta chains below, sequenced in a study of neoadjuvant anti-PD-1 for oral cavity cancer. Assay used: immunoSEQ multiplex PCR; TCRdb lists only in-frame clones, some missing. The top ten hold 40% of the sample, which has roughly 23,000 clones, more than 40% seen once. Time point noted: after neoadjuvant nivolumab, at surgical resection. The material sequenced was tumor tissue, taken after nivolumab (anti-PD-1) treatment. These receptors were collected from a person aged 40 to 85 with oral cavity squamous cell carcinoma.

This clone was picked up a small number of times. The chain carries TRBV19 and TRBJ1-1; D unresolved. Germline V gene lookup returns CDR1 LNHDA and CDR2 SQIVND (reference sequence). V lost 1 base and J 7 bases, leaving 16 bases between the germline ends. CDR3 length: 15 residues. The CDR3 DNA is TGTGCCAGTAGTATAGTTGGCAGAACAACCTATGAAGCTTTCTTT. Amino acid sequence: CASSIVGRTTYEAFF.

The chain recombines TRBV27 with TRBJ1-5; D might be TRBD1 (6 bases). Trimming cost V 7 bases and J 1 base, with 11 bases left between them. The CDR3 has 14 residues. Germline V CDR1 and CDR2: MNHEY, SMNVEV (reference sequence). The CDR3 bases are TGTGCCAGCAAAACACAGGGAAGCAATCAGCCCCAGCATTTT. This encodes CASKTQGSNQPQHF.

This clone turned up a few times. This sequence joins TRBV6-6 and TRBJ1-1; 9 bases fit TRBD1. V shed 5 bases, J shed 0 bases, and the junction held 4 bases outside the gene matches. This CDR3 contains 15 residues. In germline, CDR1 is MNHNY, CDR2 SVGAGI (reference sequence). In nucleotides, the CDR3 is TGTGCCAGCAGTGGACGGACAGGGGTGAACACTGAAGCTTTCTTT. Its protein is CASSGRTGVNTEAFF.

V and J are TRBV11-3 and TRBJ2-5; 16 bases match TRBD2. Germline loops: CDR1 SGHNT, CDR2 YENEEA. V was pared by 4 bases and J by 5 bases, with 1 base of the junction left unmatched. This CDR3 is built from 15 residues. As DNA, the CDR3 is TGTGCCAGCAGCTCGGGACTAGCGGGGGGGGAGACCCAGTACTTC. Translating it yields CASSSGLAGGETQYF.

The rearrangement links TRBV15 to TRBJ1-5, with D possibly TRBD1 on 5 matching bases. Germline V gene lookup returns CDR1 LNHNV and CDR2 YYDKDF (reference sequence). The CDR3 extends over 13 amino acids. With 3 bases removed from V and 4 bases from J, the gap between germline ends came to 7 bases. The DNA for the CDR3 is TGTGCCACCAGCAGGGGGGGTAATCAGCCCCAGCATTTT. The encoded protein is CATSRGGNQPQHF.

The V call is TRBV5-1, the J call TRBJ1-4; 7 bases agree with TRBD1. The CDR3 covers 16 residues. CDR1 and CDR2 from the germline V gene are SGHRS and YFSETQ. Trimming at V came to 0 bases and at J to 8 bases, leaving 10 bases not matched to a gene. Here the CDR3 DNA reads TGCGCCAGCAGCTTGGAAGGGGGCAGGGAGGTCGAAAAACTGTTTTTT. Residues: CASSLEGGREVEKLFF.